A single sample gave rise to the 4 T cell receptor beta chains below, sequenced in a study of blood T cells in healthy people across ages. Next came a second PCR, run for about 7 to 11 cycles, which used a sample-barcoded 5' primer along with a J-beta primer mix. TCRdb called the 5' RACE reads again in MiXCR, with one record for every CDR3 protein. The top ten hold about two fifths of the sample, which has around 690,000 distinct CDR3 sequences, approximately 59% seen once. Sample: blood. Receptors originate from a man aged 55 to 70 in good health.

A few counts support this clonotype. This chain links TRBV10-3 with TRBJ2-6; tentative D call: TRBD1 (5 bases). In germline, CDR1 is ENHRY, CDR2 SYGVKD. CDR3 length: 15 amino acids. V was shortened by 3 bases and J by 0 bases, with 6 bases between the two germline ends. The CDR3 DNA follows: TGTGCCATCAGTGAAGGGGACTCTGGGGCCAACGTCCTGACTTTC. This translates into CAISEGDSGANVLTF.

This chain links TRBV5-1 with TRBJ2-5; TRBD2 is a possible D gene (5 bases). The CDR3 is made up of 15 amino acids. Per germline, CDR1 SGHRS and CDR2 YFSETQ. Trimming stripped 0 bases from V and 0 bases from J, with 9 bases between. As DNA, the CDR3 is TGCGCCAGCAGCTTGGGGGAGACCTACCAAGAGACCCAGTACTTC. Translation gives CASSLGETYQETQYF.

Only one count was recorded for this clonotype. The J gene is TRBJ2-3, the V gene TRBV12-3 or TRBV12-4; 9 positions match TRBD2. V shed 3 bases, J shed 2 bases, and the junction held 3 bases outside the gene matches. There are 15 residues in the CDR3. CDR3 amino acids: CASSFGTSPTDTQYF. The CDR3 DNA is TGTGCCAGCAGTTTCGGGACTAGCCCCACAGATACGCAGTATTTT.

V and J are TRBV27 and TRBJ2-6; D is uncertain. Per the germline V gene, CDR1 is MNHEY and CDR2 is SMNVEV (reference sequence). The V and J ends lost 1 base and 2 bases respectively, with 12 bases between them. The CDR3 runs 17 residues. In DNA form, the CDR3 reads TGTGCCAGCAGTTTATTGGGCACCTTAACTGGGGCCAACGTCCTGACTTTC. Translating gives CASSLLGTLTGANVLTF.